This TCR beta chain emerged from a study of regulatory T cells in long-lasting Graves disease. Study information: Persistent cases were those of Graves' disease that involved over 5 years of antithyroid drugs with positive TSH receptor antibodies. Study-level points and caveats: Lower TCR diversity was seen in persistent Graves' patients than in newly diagnosed ones. Persistent disease preferred TRBV28, TRBJ1-2 and TRBJ2-5.

Sample time point: persistent/refractory GD, antithyroid drugs over 5 years with positive TRAb. With RNA extracted from PBMCs as input, the TCR library was made. Graves' disease diagnoses followed American Thyroid Association guidelines. This clonotype was seen more than once but under ten times. What it binds is unknown. The germline gives CDR1 MNHNS, CDR2 SASEGT. CDR3 length: 13 amino acids. Trimming pared 7 bases from V and 4 bases from J, leaving 13 bases between. TCR beta libraries were built with iRepertoire HTBI primers and Arm-PCR of CDR3 regions. TCRdb reprocessed the multiplex PCR reads with MiXCR, giving one entry per CDR3 protein. Of 700,000 or so distinct CDR3 sequences listed, 25% to 35% are singletons.

The chain uses TRBV6-1 and TRBJ1-2, with D perhaps TRBD1 (6 bases). Here the sequenced sample was peripheral blood mononuclear cells (PBMCs), taken when the disease was refractory, from a patient treated with antithyroid drugs. The source of this sequence is a female donor with Graves disease. The CDR3 bases are TGTGCCAGCATGGGGCAGGGGCGCTATGGCTACACCTTC. This encodes CASMGQGRYGYTF.